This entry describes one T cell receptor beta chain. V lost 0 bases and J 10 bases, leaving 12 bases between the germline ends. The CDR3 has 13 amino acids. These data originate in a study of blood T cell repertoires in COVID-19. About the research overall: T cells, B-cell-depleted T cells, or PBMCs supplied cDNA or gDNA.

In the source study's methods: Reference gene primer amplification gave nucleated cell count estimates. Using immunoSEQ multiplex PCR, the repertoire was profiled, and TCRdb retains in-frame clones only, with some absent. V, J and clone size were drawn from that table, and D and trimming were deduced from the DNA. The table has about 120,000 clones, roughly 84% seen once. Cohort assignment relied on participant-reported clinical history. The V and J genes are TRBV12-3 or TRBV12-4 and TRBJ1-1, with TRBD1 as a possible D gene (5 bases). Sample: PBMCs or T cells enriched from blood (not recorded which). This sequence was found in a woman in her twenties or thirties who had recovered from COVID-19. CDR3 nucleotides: TGTGCCAGCAGTTTAGCTAGGCAGGGTTTAGCTTTCTTT. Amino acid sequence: CASSLARQGLAFF.